This section outlines one TCR beta chain sequence together with its context. Its antigen is not known. This record belongs to a study of somatic mutations in cytotoxic T cells in rheumatoid arthritis. The junction had 9 bases not matched to a gene; V was cut back by 6 bases and J by 1 base. Per germline, CDR1 SGHAT and CDR2 FQNNGV. The CDR3 covers 17 residues. Sequencing was performed with immunoSEQ multiplex PCR; in TCRdb, only in-frame clones are kept and a portion is missing. The table records approximately 14,000 clones, about 81% of them present only once. Study-wide points: Relative to age-matched healthy controls, rheumatoid arthritis patients did not differ significantly in CD8+ T-cell clonality.

The TCR sequence derives from an adult with rheumatoid arthritis. Material for sequencing was CD8+ T cells sorted from blood. This chain links TRBV11-2 with TRBJ2-3, with TRBD2 identical over 11 bases. In DNA form, the CDR3 reads TGTGCCAGCAGAAGTTTAGCGGGGGGGTGGGGCACAGATACGCAGTATTTT. As protein: CASRSLAGGWGTDTQYF.